A selection of T cell receptor beta chains follows, all from one sample in a study of response to subunit inactivated influenza vaccine. MiXCR, run by TCRdb on the RT-PCR reads, gives a single entry per CDR3 protein. This sample has hundreds of thousands of distinct CDR3 sequences; approximately 15% occur once, and the top ten carry 11%. Material: PBMCs from blood, obtained about 12 days after vaccination. The receptor set was obtained from a middle-aged man who received an inactivated influenza vaccine. CDR3s include the opening cysteine and the closing phenylalanine or tryptophan. The D gene is left open where the match is weak. Clone size is given for some rows only: seen once, a few or many times, or a class if the clone is expanded.

size: few; V: TRBV6-2/TRBV6-3; D: NA; J: TRBJ2-1; DNA: TGTGCCAGCAGGAATGGGGGGAAGGACAATGAGCAGTTCTTC; CDR3: CASRNGGKDNEQFF
size: NA; V: TRBV7-8; D: TRBD2; J: TRBJ2-1; DNA: TGTGCCAGCAGCCTCAGACTAGCGGGGTCCCACAATGAGCAGTTCTTC; CDR3: CASSLRLAGSHNEQFF
size: few; V: TRBV25-1; D: TRBD1; J: TRBJ2-3; DNA: TGTGCCAGCAGTGATCCTACAGGGGCAGATACGCAGTATTTT; CDR3: CASSDPTGADTQYF
size: NA; V: TRBV15; D: TRBD2; J: TRBJ2-3; DNA: TGTGCCACCAGCAGAGATCGACTAGCGGGGATCACAGATACGCAGTATTTT; CDR3: CATSRDRLAGITDTQYF
size: NA; V: TRBV15; D: NA; J: TRBJ2-4; DNA: TGTGCCACCAGCAGCGCCTCTGGGGGACCAGCCAAAAACATTCAGTACTTC; CDR3: CATSSASGGPAKNIQYF
size: NA; V: TRBV9; D: TRBD2; J: TRBJ2-3; DNA: TGTGCCAGCAGCGTATTGGGGGGAGGGGATCCCACAGATACGCAGTATTTT; CDR3: CASSVLGGGDPTDTQYF
size: few; V: TRBV7-8; D: TRBD1; J: TRBJ1-6; DNA: TGTGCCAGCAGCTTAGGGACAGGGAATAATTCACCCCTCCACTTT; CDR3: CASSLGTGNNSPLHF
size: NA; V: TRBV10-3; D: NA; J: TRBJ1-4; DNA: TGTGCCATCAGTGACGGGGACGCAATTGGGGAAAAACTGTTTTTT; CDR3: CAISDGDAIGEKLFF
size: few; V: TRBV6-2/TRBV6-3; D: NA; J: TRBJ1-1; DNA: TGTGCCAGCAGTTCACGACAGAGCCTGAACACTGAAGCTTTCTTT; CDR3: CASSSRQSLNTEAFF
size: NA; V: TRBV12-3/TRBV12-4; D: TRBD1; J: TRBJ2-2; DNA: TGTGCCACCCGCAGGGGCGGCAGGGGGCCTACCGGGGAGCTGTTTTTT; CDR3: CATRRGGRGPTGELFF
size: few; V: TRBV12-3/TRBV12-4; D: TRBD2; J: TRBJ2-5; DNA: TGTGCCAGCAGTTTTTACCTAGCGGGGGCGGAGACCCAGTACTTC; CDR3: CASSFYLAGAETQYF
size: few; V: TRBV3-1; D: TRBD2; J: TRBJ2-1; DNA: TGTGCCAGCAGCCAGCCTAGCGGGAGGTCTAATGAGCAGTTCTTC; CDR3: CASSQPSGRSNEQFF
size: few; V: TRBV5-1; D: NA; J: TRBJ2-3; DNA: TGCGCCAGCAGCTTGGGCGGGAAGACAGATACGCAGTATTTT; CDR3: CASSLGGKTDTQYF
size: few; V: TRBV24-1; D: NA; J: TRBJ2-7; DNA: TGTGCCACCAGTGATTTCCGGGACAACTACGAGCAGTACTTC; CDR3: CATSDFRDNYEQYF
size: NA; V: TRBV28; D: TRBD1; J: TRBJ2-7; DNA: TGTGCCAGCTCCCGGGACAGGGGTCCCCTGAATAGCGGGCAGTACTTC; CDR3: CASSRDRGPLNSGQYF
size: NA; V: TRBV27; D: NA; J: TRBJ1-1; DNA: TGTGCCAGCAGTTTGTACAAGCACACTGAAGCTTTCTTT; CDR3: CASSLYKHTEAFF
size: few; V: TRBV28; D: TRBD1; J: TRBJ2-7; DNA: TGTGCCAGCAGTCCAAGCCGAGACAGGGGGCGCGAGCAGTACTTC; CDR3: CASSPSRDRGREQYF
size: NA; V: TRBV20-1; D: NA; J: TRBJ1-6; DNA: TGCAGTGCTAGCCGTCAGGGCCCCCTCCACTTT; CDR3: CSASRQGPLHF
size: few; V: TRBV5-6; D: NA; J: TRBJ2-2; DNA: TGTGCCAGCAGCCATCTACAGGGAATGAACACCGGGGAGCTGTTTTTT; CDR3: CASSHLQGMNTGELFF
size: many; V: TRBV12-3/TRBV12-4; D: NA; J: TRBJ1-5; DNA: TGTGCCAGCAGTTTAGCAGGCTATAGCAATCAGCCCCAGCATTTT; CDR3: CASSLAGYSNQPQHF
size: NA; V: TRBV12-3/TRBV12-4; D: TRBD1; J: TRBJ2-7; DNA: TGTGCCAGCAGCCCGGACAGGGCATACGTGTACGAGCAGTACTTC; CDR3: CASSPDRAYVYEQYF
size: many; V: TRBV27; D: NA; J: TRBJ2-2; DNA: TGTGCCAGCAGAGCCAGGGGGGAGCTGTTTTTT; CDR3: CASRARGELFF